The 19 T cell receptor beta chains below were found in one sample sequenced in a study of graft-versus-host responses after intestinal transplantation. Generated by immunoSEQ multiplex PCR, the TCRdb table keeps only in-frame clones and is missing some. The sample lists around 89,000 clones, 92% occurring once. Antigen specificity for these receptors is unknown. Material: unstimulated CD8+ T cells sorted from spleen or lymph node cells, obtained before transplant. The origin of the receptors is a human donor who was the organ donor for an intestinal transplant.

The gene calls are TRBV7-9 and TRBJ1-4; 7 bases align to TRBD1. The junction had 3 bases not matched to a gene; V was cut back by 4 bases and J by 4 bases. From germline, CDR1 is SEHNR and CDR2 FQNEAQ (reference sequence). The CDR3 runs 14 residues. The CDR3 bases are TGTGCCAGCAGCTCGGGACAGTTTAATGAAAAACTGTTTTTT. Its protein product is CASSSGQFNEKLFF. Looking up the rest from reference TRBV7-9 and TRBJ1-4 gives the full variable domain: DTGVSQNPRHKITKRGQNVTFRCDPISEHNRLYWYRQTLGQGPEFLTYFQNEAQLEKSRLLSDRFSAERPKGSFSTLEIQRTEQGDSAMYLCASSSGQFNEKLFFGSGTQLSVL.

The chain joins TRBV19 to TRBJ1-6, with D possibly being TRBD1 (5 bases). Germline lookup yields CDR1 LNHDA and CDR2 SQIVND (reference sequence). V lost 4 bases and J lost 6, with 10 bases in between. The CDR3 consists of 14 residues. The CDR3 nucleotides read TGTGCCAGTAGTAACCAGGGATCTAATTCACCCCTCCACTTT. This encodes CASSNQGSNSPLHF.

V is TRBV4-1 and J is TRBJ2-3; 10 nucleotides agree with TRBD2. The CDR3 covers 15 residues. The germline V gene encodes CDR1 MGHRA and CDR2 YSYEKL. The trim removed 6 bases at V and 1 base at J, leaving 4 bases unmatched. CDR3 amino acids: CASSPGTSGTDTQYF. As DNA, the CDR3 is TGCGCCAGCAGTCCCGGGACTAGCGGCACAGATACGCAGTATTTT.

As regards this clone: This CDR3 is also generated by other DNA sequences in the sample. This sequence joins TRBV27 and TRBJ2-3, with 7 nucleotides matching TRBD1. Germline V CDR1 and CDR2: MNHEY, SMNVEV (reference sequence). The CDR3 loop spans 14 amino acids. Trimming at V came to 4 bases and at J to 1 base, leaving 2 bases not matched to a gene. CDR3 sequence (DNA): TGTGCCAGCAGTTACCAGGGGGGCACAGATACGCAGTATTTT. Translating it yields CASSYQGGTDTQYF.

The chain carries TRBV9 and TRBJ2-1; D gene unclear. The germline CDR1 and CDR2 sequences are SGDLS and YYNGEE. V was shortened by 0 bases and J by 6 bases, with 16 bases between the two germline ends. This CDR3 comprises 16 residues. The CDR3 region is CASSVDGGILGNEQFF. Written as DNA, the CDR3 is TGTGCCAGCAGCGTAGATGGCGGTATTTTGGGCAATGAGCAGTTCTTC. The whole variable domain, remainder taken from reference TRBV9 and TRBJ2-1, is DSGVTQTPKHLITATGQRVTLRCSPRSGDLSVYWYQQSLDQGLQFLIQYYNGEERAKGNILERFSAQQFPDLHSELNLSSLELGDSALYFCASSVDGGILGNEQFFGPGTRLTVL.

The chain carries TRBV14 and TRBJ2-7, with D perhaps TRBD2 (6 bases). The V gene's germline CDR1 is SGHDN and CDR2 FVKESK. V gave up 1 base and J gave up 2 bases, with 9 bases separating them. The CDR3 runs 14 residues. The CDR3 here is CASSQVTRAYEQYF. CDR3 coding DNA: TGTGCCAGCAGCCAAGTGACTAGAGCCTACGAGCAGTACTTC.

The V call is TRBV29-1, the J call TRBJ2-7; TRBD1 aligns across 10 bases. Looked up from germline, CDR1 is SQVTM and CDR2 is ANQGSEA. V lost 4 bases to trimming and J lost 3 bases; unmatched junction nucleotides: 3. This CDR3 spans 13 amino acids. The CDR3 protein is CSVARDRGYEQYF. CDR3 sequence (DNA): TGCAGCGTTGCGCGGGACAGGGGCTACGAGCAGTACTTC.

The chain joins TRBV7-2 to TRBJ2-7; D unclear. Trimming stripped 0 bases from V and 4 bases from J, with 13 bases between. The CDR3 extends over 15 amino acids. Germline V gives CDR1 SGHTA, CDR2 FQGNSA. The CDR3 sequence: CASSLALLTVYEQYF. The CDR3 DNA follows: TGTGCCAGCAGCTTAGCCCTCTTAACGGTATACGAGCAGTACTTC. Variable domain in full (rest from reference TRBV7-2 and TRBJ2-7): GAGVSQSPSNKVTEKGKDVELRCDPISGHTALYWYRQSLGQGLEFLIYFQGNSAPDKSGLPSDRFSAERTGGSVSTLTIQRTQQEDSAVYLCASSLALLTVYEQYFGPGTRLTVT.

The genes are TRBV7-9 and TRBJ2-1; 9 nucleotides agree with TRBD1. This CDR3 has 13 residues. CDR1 is SEHNR and CDR2 is FQNEAQ in the germline V gene (reference sequence). The ends lost 2 bases at V and 14 bases at J; junction bases unmatched: 7. The CDR3 DNA reads as TGTGCCAGCAGCTTAAACCTAGGACAGGGGAAGTTCTTC. Translating it yields CASSLNLGQGKFF.

This chain joins TRBV5-6 and TRBJ2-3, with 11 bases fitting TRBD2. Trimming cost V 4 bases and J 3 bases; bases outside gene matches: 7. There are 16 residues in the CDR3. Looked up from germline, CDR1 is SGHDT and CDR2 is YYEEEE. CDR3 residues: CASSLPLAGVTDTQYF. The CDR3 DNA is TGTGCCAGCAGCCTCCCACTAGCGGGGGTGACAGATACGCAGTATTTT.

J is TRBJ2-7 and V is TRBV30, with 11 bases fitting TRBD2. The junction had 4 bases not matched to a gene; V was cut back by 7 bases and J by 2 bases. The CDR3 length is 13 residues. Germline V CDR1 and CDR2: GTSNPN, SVGIG (reference sequence). CDR3 region: CAYMTSGAYEQYF. DNA of the CDR3: TGTGCCTATATGACTAGCGGGGCCTACGAGCAGTACTTC.

The J gene is TRBJ2-2, the V gene TRBV4-3; TRBD1 aligns across 7 bases. The CDR3 is 15 residues long. The V segment lost 1 base and the J segment 5 bases; nucleotides outside the gene matches: 4. The germline CDR1 and CDR2 sequences are LGHNA and YSLEER. The CDR3 region is CASSQGYRGTGELFF. The CDR3 DNA sequence: TGCGCCAGCAGCCAAGGTTACAGGGGTACCGGGGAGCTGTTTTTT.

This chain joins TRBV29-1 and TRBJ2-3, with 7 bases that match TRBD2. This CDR3 has 12 amino acids. The germline V gene encodes CDR1 SQVTM and CDR2 ANQGSEA. The CDR3, as DNA: TGCATCGGGGAGGGAGTGGGAGATACGCAGTATTTT. This codes for CIGEGVGDTQYF.

The genes are TRBV4-1 and TRBJ2-1; no clear D. Germline CDR1 is MGHRA and CDR2 is YSYEKL. V was shortened by 3 bases and J by 6 bases, with 15 bases between the two germline ends. This CDR3 region has 15 residues. Here the CDR3 reads CASSQPETPGNEQFF. The CDR3 DNA follows: TGCGCCAGCAGCCAGCCGGAGACGCCGGGCAATGAGCAGTTCTTC.

This clone has just one count. This chain joins TRBV9 and TRBJ2-3; D perhaps matches TRBD1 (5 bases). Trimming stripped 0 bases from V and 6 bases from J, with 8 bases between. The CDR3 covers 13 residues. Germline V gene sequence: CDR1 SGDLS, CDR2 YYNGEE. The chain's CDR3 is CASSVAWGDTQYF. DNA for the CDR3: TGTGCCAGCAGCGTAGCTTGGGGCGATACGCAGTATTTT. Full variable domain (outside the CDR3, taken from reference TRBV9 and TRBJ2-3): DSGVTQTPKHLITATGQRVTLRCSPRSGDLSVYWYQQSLDQGLQFLIQYYNGEERAKGNILERFSAQQFPDLHSELNLSSLELGDSALYFCASSVAWGDTQYFGPGTRLTVL.

This chain joins TRBV2 and TRBJ2-3; maybe TRBD2 (6 bases). CDR1 SNHLY and CDR2 FYNNEI come from the germline V gene. Trimming stripped 9 bases from V and 1 base from J, with 11 bases between. The CDR3 has 13 residues. CDR3 region: CARGGEGTDTQYF. CDR3 nucleotides: TGTGCCAGGGGTGGGGAGGGCACAGATACGCAGTATTTT.

The chain is built from TRBV19 and TRBJ2-7; 7 bases match TRBD1. The junction had 1 base not matched to a gene; V was cut back by 5 bases and J by 0 bases. Germline loops: CDR1 LNHDA, CDR2 SQIVND (reference sequence). There are 13 residues in the CDR3. CDR3 loop: CASSSGGSYEQYF. The CDR3 DNA reads TGTGCCAGTAGTTCAGGGGGCTCCTACGAGCAGTACTTC.

The V call is TRBV7-9, the J call TRBJ1-3; the match to TRBD1 covers 8 bases. CDR1 SEHNR and CDR2 FQNEAQ come from the germline V gene (reference sequence). V lost 6 bases to trimming and J lost 0 bases; unmatched junction nucleotides: 10. This CDR3 contains 17 residues. CDR3 nucleotide sequence: TGTGCCAGCAGACCGGGACAGGATAGATTCTCTGGAAACACCATATATTTT. Amino acid sequence: CASRPGQDRFSGNTIYF.

The rearrangement uses TRBV27 and TRBJ2-3, with 7 bases identical to TRBD1. J lost 0 bases, V lost 3 bases, and 9 bases had no gene match. CDR3 length: 17 residues. Germline V gene sequence: CDR1 MNHEY, CDR2 SMNVEV (reference sequence). CDR3 sequence (DNA): TGTGCCAGCAGTTTGCGTCAGGGGGTCGGGAGCACAGATACGCAGTATTTT. Amino acids: CASSLRQGVGSTDTQYF.